This is a list of T cell receptor beta chains from one sample in a study of cytomegalovirus exposure and HLA in healthy donors. Produced via immunoSEQ multiplex PCR; TCRdb's table is partial and in-frame only. Among over 150,000 clones listed, roughly 85% were seen once. The source material was PBMCs. Receptors originate from a woman in her 30s in good health and CMV-seronegative. Each CDR3 is given with its conserved first and last residue. A D gene is named only where the DNA matches it firmly. Clone size is not always given. Where it is, it says once, few, many or a class for expanded clones.

j_call | v_call | clone_size | d_call | cdr3_aa | cdr3_nt
TRBJ2-1 | TRBV7-2 | - | TRBD2 | CASSVNRGSSYNEQFF | TGTGCCAGCAGCGTTAACCGCGGGAGCTCCTACAATGAGCAGTTCTTC
TRBJ1-1 | TRBV11-2 | - | - | CASSSGVTEAFF | TGTGCCAGCAGTTCGGGGGTGACTGAAGCTTTCTTT
TRBJ1-5 | TRBV6-1 | few | - | CASRAGLNQPQHF | TGTGCCAGCAGAGCGGGTCTCAATCAGCCCCAGCATTTT
TRBJ2-7 | TRBV2 | - | TRBD2 | CAIGTSGAYEQYF | TGTGCCATCGGGACTAGCGGAGCCTACGAGCAGTACTTC
TRBJ2-5 | TRBV20-1 | once | - | CSGRGAETQYF | TGCAGCGGTCGGGGAGCGGAGACCCAGTACTTC
TRBJ1-4 | TRBV30 | - | - | CAWSLGGGRLKLFF | TGTGCCTGGAGTCTAGGGGGTGGAAGACTAAAACTGTTTTTT
TRBJ1-1 | TRBV27 | - | - | CASSPSTGNTEAFF | TGTGCCAGCAGTCCATCGACGGGGAACACTGAAGCTTTCTTT
TRBJ2-1 | TRBV30 | - | TRBD2 | CAWTRGTNNEQFF | TGTGCCTGGACCCGAGGGACTAACAATGAGCAGTTCTTC
TRBJ2-6 | TRBV18 | - | TRBD2 | CASSRLATTSGANVLTF | TGTGCCAGCTCCCGACTAGCAACCACATCTGGGGCCAACGTCCTGACTTTC
TRBJ1-5 | TRBV28 | - | TRBD1 | CASSLRQGAINQPQHF | TGTGCCAGCAGTTTACGACAGGGGGCGATAAATCAGCCCCAGCATTTT
TRBJ2-1 | TRBV9 | - | TRBD1 | CASSVEGQGNYEQFF | TGTGCCAGCAGCGTAGAGGGACAGGGCAATTATGAGCAGTTCTTC
TRBJ2-5 | TRBV4-1 | - | TRBD1 | CASSQDVLGGETQYF | TGCGCCAGCAGCCAAGATGTCCTAGGGGGCGAGACCCAGTACTTC
TRBJ1-2 | TRBV6-1 | - | - | CASSGGQLYGYTF | TGTGCCAGCAGTGGAGGACAGCTCTATGGCTACACCTTC
TRBJ2-7 | TRBV5-1 | - | TRBD1 | CASSIDRGPSYEQYF | TGCGCCAGCAGCATAGACAGGGGTCCTTCCTACGAGCAGTACTTC
TRBJ1-1 | TRBV27 | - | - | CASSEWGAQNTEAFF | TGTGCCAGCAGTGAGTGGGGCGCACAGAACACTGAAGCTTTCTTT
TRBJ1-2 | TRBV28 | - | TRBD1 | CASSLSGGQGVSDGYTF | TGTGCCAGCAGTTTATCTGGGGGACAGGGCGTTTCTGATGGCTACACCTTC
TRBJ2-7 | TRBV11-2 | - | - | CASSSPRLPRGEQYF | TGTGCCAGCAGCTCGCCCCGACTACCCAGAGGGGAGCAGTACTTC
TRBJ2-1 | TRBV6-6 | once | TRBD2 | CASSPPASGRSDEQFF | TGTGCCAGCAGTCCCCCCGCTAGCGGGAGAAGCGATGAGCAGTTCTTC
TRBJ1-5 | TRBV19 | - | TRBD1 | CASSGQGASWAQHF | TGTGCCAGTAGCGGACAGGGGGCTTCCTGGGCCCAGCATTTT
TRBJ1-5 | TRBV2 | few | TRBD1 | CASRPRDSANQPQHF | TGTGCCAGCAGACCAAGGGACAGCGCGAATCAGCCCCAGCATTTT
TRBJ2-7 | TRBV30 | - | TRBD2 | CAWKTSGRNTEQYF | TGTGCCTGGAAGACTAGCGGGAGAAACACCGAGCAGTACTTC
TRBJ1-5 | TRBV28 | - | - | CASSFPSGNQPQHF | TGTGCCAGCAGTTTCCCCAGCGGGAATCAGCCCCAGCATTTT
TRBJ2-2 | TRBV5-4 | - | TRBD2 | CASSRPSGENTGELFF | TGTGCCAGCAGCCGTCCTAGCGGAGAAAACACCGGGGAGCTGTTTTTT
TRBJ1-3 | TRBV30 | - | - | CAWSGYSGNTIYF | TGTGCCTGGAGTGGTTACTCTGGAAACACCATATATTTT
TRBJ1-2 | TRBV5-4 | once | TRBD1 | CASSPRGNYGYTF | TGTGCCAGCAGCCCCAGGGGGAACTATGGCTACACCTTC